This is a list of T cell receptor beta chains from one sample in a study of cytomegalovirus exposure and HLA in healthy donors. Libraries were prepared by immunoSEQ multiplex PCR; TCRdb keeps only in-frame clonotypes and omits some of them. The sample contains 250,000 to 300,000 clones, approximately 86% of which appear only once. Sequenced material: PBMCs. The receptors were sampled from a woman between 18 and 29 years old in good health and CMV-seronegative. Both conserved end residues are part of each CDR3. The D gene is left open where the match is weak. A row's size may be missing; if present it is once, few, many or a size class.

V	J	size	D	DNA	CDR3
TRBV6-5	TRBJ2-7	NA	NA	TGTGCCAGCAGCGAACAGGGAGGGGCCTACGAGCAGTACTTC	CASSEQGGAYEQYF
TRBV5-6	TRBJ2-7	once	TRBD1	TGTGCCAGCAGCTTGGCGTGGACAGGGAGAAACGAGCAGTACTTC	CASSLAWTGRNEQYF
TRBV10-1	TRBJ1-1	NA	TRBD1	TGCGCCAGCAGTGACGGCAGGGGGAAGTCTGAAGCTTTCTTT	CASSDGRGKSEAFF
TRBV30	TRBJ2-3	NA	TRBD1	TGTGCCTGCGCGATTGCAGGGGGCTTTGATACGCAGTATTTT	CACAIAGGFDTQYF
TRBV4-3	TRBJ2-1	NA	TRBD2	TGCGCCAGCAGCCAAGATGGGCCGGGACTACGATCCTACAATGAGCAGTTCTTC	CASSQDGPGLRSYNEQFF
TRBV6-4	TRBJ1-1	NA	NA	TGTGCCAGCAGTCGGACAGTGAACACTGAAGCTTTCTTT	CASSRTVNTEAFF
TRBV9	TRBJ2-7	NA	TRBD1	TGTGCCAGCAGCGTCGGGACAGGGGTATACGAGCAGTACTTC	CASSVGTGVYEQYF
TRBV5-1	TRBJ1-1	NA	TRBD1	TGCGCCAGCAGCTTGGGGGGGACAGTGAACACTGAAGCTTTCTTT	CASSLGGTVNTEAFF
TRBV7-9	TRBJ2-7	NA	NA	TGTGCCAGCAGCTTACTACCCCCCTACGAGCAGTACTTC	CASSLLPPYEQYF
TRBV19	TRBJ1-5	NA	NA	TGTGCCAGTAGTATAGGTACGGGAATGGACAATCAGCCCCAGCATTTT	CASSIGTGMDNQPQHF